This is a list of T cell receptor beta chains from one sample in a study of regulatory T cells in long-lasting Graves disease. TCRdb re-analysed the multiplex PCR reads in MiXCR, keeping a single row per CDR3 protein. The sample gives about 470,000 distinct CDR3 sequences, about 22% of which show up once; roughly 6.9% is in the top ten. This sample comprised peripheral blood mononuclear cells (PBMCs), obtained when the disease was refractory, from a patient treated with antithyroid drugs. Receptor source: a female donor with Graves disease. Each CDR3 is given with its conserved first and last residue. A D gene is named only where the DNA matches it firmly. Where a row states a size, it is once, few, many or the class of an expanded clone; other rows omit it.

V: TRBV30; length: 15; J: TRBJ1-4; size: few; D: TRBD1; DNA: TGTGCCTGGAGTGAACAGGGACAGGGGAATGAAAAACTGTTTTTT; CDR3: CAWSEQGQGNEKLFF
V: TRBV6-1; length: 14; J: TRBJ1-2; size: .; D: .; DNA: TGTGCCAGCGGGGACTTCGGCCTAAACTATGGCTACACCTTC; CDR3: CASGDFGLNYGYTF
V: TRBV24-1; length: 16; J: TRBJ2-1; size: many; D: TRBD1; DNA: TGTGCCACCAGTGATCGGGACAGGGGGTTCTACAATGAGCAGTTCTTC; CDR3: CATSDRDRGFYNEQFF
V: TRBV28; length: 15; J: TRBJ1-5; size: many; D: .; DNA: TGTGCCAGCAGTTTCCCGGGGGGTAGCAATCAGCCCCAGCATTTT; CDR3: CASSFPGGSNQPQHF
V: TRBV3-1; length: 15; J: TRBJ1-6; size: few; D: .; DNA: TGTGCCAGCAGCCAAGATCCAGGCTGGGATTCACCCCTCCACTTT; CDR3: CASSQDPGWDSPLHF
V: TRBV27; length: 14; J: TRBJ2-7; size: many; D: TRBD1; DNA: TGTGCCAGCAGAGCAACCGGGACAGCTTACGAGCAGTACTTC; CDR3: CASRATGTAYEQYF
V: TRBV28; length: 15; J: TRBJ2-7; size: .; D: TRBD1; DNA: TGTGCCAGCAGTTCCGCGGGACAGGGGACGGGGGAGCAGTACTTC; CDR3: CASSSAGQGTGEQYF
V: TRBV28; length: 16; J: TRBJ2-3; size: few; D: .; DNA: TGTGCCAGCAGCCATACTGGGGCTCCCTGCACAGATACGCAGTATTTT; CDR3: CASSHTGAPCTDTQYF
V: TRBV12-3/TRBV12-4; length: 15; J: TRBJ1-5; size: many; D: .; DNA: TGTGCCAGCAGTTTAAGGGTGGGGAGCAATCAGCCCCAGCATTTT; CDR3: CASSLRVGSNQPQHF
V: TRBV28; length: 12; J: TRBJ2-5; size: many; D: .; DNA: TGTGCCAGAGGGACTTACCAAGAGACCCAGTACTTC; CDR3: CARGTYQETQYF
V: TRBV30; length: 17; J: TRBJ1-1; size: few; D: TRBD1; DNA: TGTGCCTGGGGGGAGGGCAGGGGACGACAGGGGGCAACTGAAGCTTTCTTT; CDR3: CAWGEGRGRQGATEAFF
V: TRBV28; length: 12; J: TRBJ2-5; size: many; D: .; DNA: TGTGCCAGCAGCTTAACTCAAGAGACCCAGTACTTC; CDR3: CASSLTQETQYF
V: TRBV27; length: 14; J: TRBJ2-7; size: .; D: .; DNA: TGTGCCAGCAGTTTAATGCCCCCTTCCTACGAGCAGTACTTC; CDR3: CASSLMPPSYEQYF
V: TRBV29-1; length: 14; J: TRBJ2-1; size: .; D: .; DNA: TGCAGCGTTGATTTGGGCAGATCCTACAATGAGCAGTTCTTC; CDR3: CSVDLGRSYNEQFF
V: TRBV27; length: 13; J: TRBJ2-7; size: many; D: .; DNA: TGTGCCAGCAGTTTGGGTAGCCAGAACGAGCAGTACTTC; CDR3: CASSLGSQNEQYF
V: TRBV24-1; length: 15; J: TRBJ1-2; size: .; D: .; DNA: TGTGCCACCAGTGATGCCTCGACAGTTAACTATGGCTACACCTTC; CDR3: CATSDASTVNYGYTF
V: TRBV6-2/TRBV6-3; length: 14; J: TRBJ2-7; size: .; D: TRBD1; DNA: TGTGCCAGCAGTTACGAATGGGACAGTCGGGAGCAGTACTTC; CDR3: CASSYEWDSREQYF
V: TRBV29-1; length: 13; J: TRBJ1-2; size: many; D: TRBD1; DNA: TGCAGCGTCGCAGGGGGAAACGATGAAGGCTACACCTTC; CDR3: CSVAGGNDEGYTF
V: TRBV7-8; length: 15; J: TRBJ1-2; size: many; D: TRBD1; DNA: TGTGCCAGCAGCTTACCGGGACAGGGAAACTATGGCTACACCTTC; CDR3: CASSLPGQGNYGYTF
V: TRBV12-3/TRBV12-4; length: 15; J: TRBJ2-3; size: few; D: .; DNA: TGTGCCAGCAGTTTAGTTAGGGGGGCCACAGATACGCAGTATTTT; CDR3: CASSLVRGATDTQYF
V: TRBV28; length: 12; J: TRBJ2-7; size: many; D: .; DNA: TGTGCCAGCAGTCTCCGTGCCTACGAGCAGTACTTC; CDR3: CASSLRAYEQYF
V: TRBV11-2; length: 13; J: TRBJ1-1; size: many; D: .; DNA: TGTGCCAGCAGCCATCAAGGGAGTACTGAAGCTTTCTTT; CDR3: CASSHQGSTEAFF
V: TRBV7-3; length: 14; J: TRBJ1-2; size: many; D: .; DNA: TGTGCCAGCAGCACCGGGGGGCGGCAAGGTGGCTACACCTTC; CDR3: CASSTGGRQGGYTF
V: TRBV7-3; length: 14; J: TRBJ2-5; size: many; D: .; DNA: TGTGCCAGCAGTCCCTTGGCGTCTCAAGAGACCCAGTACTTC; CDR3: CASSPLASQETQYF
V: TRBV6-2/TRBV6-3; length: 17; J: TRBJ1-2; size: many; D: TRBD1; DNA: TGTGCCAGCAGTTATAGCCGCAAGACAGGGGCTAACTATGGCTACACCTTC; CDR3: CASSYSRKTGANYGYTF
V: TRBV19; length: 13; J: TRBJ1-1; size: many; D: .; DNA: TGTGCCAGTAGTATGTCGGGGAACACTGAAGCTTTCTTT; CDR3: CASSMSGNTEAFF
V: TRBV11-2; length: 15; J: TRBJ2-7; size: few; D: TRBD1; DNA: TGTGCCAGCAGCCCAATTAAGGGACAGGAGTACGAGCAGTACTTC; CDR3: CASSPIKGQEYEQYF
V: TRBV25-1; length: 15; J: TRBJ1-2; size: .; D: .; DNA: TGTGCCAGCAGTGGACCCCTCCGACAAATCTATGGCTACACCTTC; CDR3: CASSGPLRQIYGYTF
V: TRBV7-3; length: 16; J: TRBJ2-5; size: few; D: .; DNA: TGTGCCAGCAGCTTAACGAGATTTGGAGGGTCAGAGACCCAGTACTTC; CDR3: CASSLTRFGGSETQYF
V: TRBV20-1; length: 13; J: TRBJ2-7; size: few; D: .; DNA: TGCAGTGCTAGGTCGACGGGGGTGAACGAGCAGTACTTC; CDR3: CSARSTGVNEQYF
V: TRBV11-2; length: 14; J: TRBJ2-5; size: many; D: .; DNA: TGTGCCAGCAGCCCCTCGGGGGCCCAAGAGACCCAGTACTTC; CDR3: CASSPSGAQETQYF
V: TRBV14; length: 15; J: TRBJ2-7; size: few; D: .; DNA: TGTGCCAGCAGCCAACTCAGGGGAATGGTGAACGAGCAGTACTTC; CDR3: CASSQLRGMVNEQYF
V: TRBV7-2; length: 13; J: TRBJ1-1; size: many; D: .; DNA: TGTGCCAGCAGCTGGACATCGAACACTGAAGCTTTCTTT; CDR3: CASSWTSNTEAFF
V: TRBV11-2; length: 13; J: TRBJ2-3; size: few; D: .; DNA: TGTGCCAGCAGATGGGACGCCCAGTTCACGCAGTATTTT; CDR3: CASRWDAQFTQYF
V: TRBV3-1; length: 14; J: TRBJ1-5; size: few; D: .; DNA: TGTGCCAGCAGCCAATCCGATACCGATCAGCCCCAGCATTTT; CDR3: CASSQSDTDQPQHF
V: TRBV10-3; length: 13; J: TRBJ1-5; size: .; D: .; DNA: TGTGCCATCAGTGAGGAGGGCCCCCCGCCCCAGCATTTT; CDR3: CAISEEGPPPQHF
V: TRBV5-1; length: 14; J: TRBJ1-5; size: many; D: .; DNA: TGCGCCAGCAGCTTGATGGGGGTTGGTCAGCCCCAGCATTTT; CDR3: CASSLMGVGQPQHF
V: TRBV19; length: 16; J: TRBJ1-2; size: .; D: .; DNA: TGTGCCAGTAGTATAGAGGTCGCAGTACTCTGGTATGGCTACACCTTC; CDR3: CASSIEVAVLWYGYTF
V: TRBV12-3/TRBV12-4; length: 16; J: TRBJ1-6; size: .; D: .; DNA: TGTGCCAGCAGCCCCGGGGCGGGGCACGGGAATTCACCCCTCCACTTT; CDR3: CASSPGAGHGNSPLHF
V: TRBV19; length: 15; J: TRBJ2-7; size: .; D: .; DNA: TGTGCCAGTAGTATAGGAGGGGTCCTCTCCTACGAGCAGTACTTC; CDR3: CASSIGGVLSYEQYF
V: TRBV6-2/TRBV6-3; length: 17; J: TRBJ2-7; size: many; D: .; DNA: TGTGCCAGCAGTTATAGGGCAGGTAACCGTCCCGTCTACGAGCAGTACTTC; CDR3: CASSYRAGNRPVYEQYF
V: TRBV28; length: 18; J: TRBJ2-7; size: many; D: TRBD2; DNA: TGTGCCAGCAGTTTAATAGGGAGGACTAGCGGGGATTCCTACGAGCAGTACTTC; CDR3: CASSLIGRTSGDSYEQYF
V: TRBV30; length: 13; J: TRBJ1-2; size: few; D: .; DNA: TGTGCCTGGAGTCCGTTGACCGACTATGGCTACACCTTC; CDR3: CAWSPLTDYGYTF
V: TRBV4-1; length: 16; J: TRBJ2-5; size: .; D: TRBD1; DNA: TGCGCCAGCAGCCAACCCGGACAGGGTAGAGGAGAGACCCAGTACTTC; CDR3: CASSQPGQGRGETQYF
V: TRBV7-6; length: 15; J: TRBJ1-1; size: few; D: .; DNA: TGTGCCAGCAGCTTATCCCCTGCAGGGAGCACTGAAGCTTTCTTT; CDR3: CASSLSPAGSTEAFF